Listed below are T cell receptor beta chains from one sample, sequenced in a study of metastatic and nonmetastatic thyroid tumors. TCRdb re-called clones from the PCR reads using MiXCR. The table has 30,000 to 35,000 clones, approximately 15% seen once. The sequenced sample was blood. These receptors came from a female donor with papillary thyroid cancer or a benign thyroid nodule (not recorded which). Some clones in this sample may be carry-over from other donors' samples. Both conserved end residues are part of each CDR3. D genes are given only for firm matches. A clone size is listed for some rows: how often the clone was seen (once, few, many), or a class if it is expanded.

many,TRBJ1-1,15,NA,TRBV5-6,CASSWGTKMNTEAFF,TGTGCCAGCAGCTGGGGGACGAAGATGAACACTGAAGCTTTCTTT
NA,TRBJ2-6,15,NA,TRBV7-9,CASSPRSSGANFLTF,TGTGCCAGCAGCCCTCGGAGCTCTGGGGCCAACTTCCTGACTTTC
NA,TRBJ1-5,14,NA,TRBV19,CASSHWPSNQPQHF,TGTGCCAGTAGTCATTGGCCGAGCAATCAGCCCCAGCATTTT
NA,TRBJ1-2,16,NA,TRBV11-2,CASSRTDQLLLYGYTF,TGTGCCAGCAGTCGAACGGACCAGCTCCTGCTCTATGGCTACACCTTC
many,TRBJ1-2,12,NA,TRBV5-4,CASSLDGEGYTF,TGTGCCAGCAGCTTGGATGGTGAGGGCTACACCTTC
NA,TRBJ1-1,14,NA,TRBV29-1,CSVDRVAWNTEAFF,TGCAGCGTTGATCGGGTGGCCTGGAACACTGAAGCTTTCTTT
NA,TRBJ1-2,15,NA,TRBV6-1,CASSEYVDGIVGYTF,TGTGCCAGCAGTGAATATGTCGACGGAATTGTCGGCTACACCTTC
NA,TRBJ2-7,13,NA,TRBV9,CASSSETAYEQYF,TGTGCCAGCAGCTCCGAGACAGCCTACGAGCAGTACTTC
NA,TRBJ1-1,14,NA,TRBV9,CASIIGGGDTEAFF,TGTGCCAGCATCATAGGAGGTGGGGACACTGAAGCTTTCTTT
NA,TRBJ1-6,15,NA,TRBV4-1,CASSQGTAYNSPLHF,TGCGCCAGCAGCCAAGGGACAGCTTATAATTCACCCCTCCACTTT
many,TRBJ1-4,17,NA,TRBV27,CASSLGLMGGANEKLFF,TGTGCCAGCAGTTTAGGGTTAATGGGGGGAGCTAATGAAAAACTGTTTTTT
many,TRBJ2-7,16,TRBD2,TRBV6-6,CASSYTSGGYGYEQYF,TGTGCCAGCAGTTATACGAGCGGGGGGTACGGCTACGAGCAGTACTTC
few,TRBJ1-2,15,NA,TRBV19,CASSLTGVSNYGYAF,TGTGCCAGTAGTCTCACCGGGGTTAGTAACTATGGCTACGCCTTC
few,TRBJ1-1,15,TRBD1,TRBV6-1,CASRAQGAKNTEAFF,TGTGCCAGCAGGGCACAGGGGGCTAAGAACACTGAAGCTTTCTTT
many,TRBJ1-1,16,TRBD1,TRBV6-1,CASSSDRQGRNTEAFF,TGTGCCAGCAGTTCAGACCGACAGGGGAGGAACACTGAAGCTTTCTTT
many,TRBJ2-5,17,TRBD2,TRBV28,CASSSGGGIVYQETQYF,TGTGCCAGCAGTTCGGGGGGGGGGATTGTGTACCAAGAGACCCAGTACTTC
many,TRBJ1-1,14,TRBD1,TRBV4-1,CASSRGTANTEAFF,TGCGCCAGCAGCCGCGGGACAGCGAACACTGAAGCTTTCTTT
many,TRBJ2-2,16,NA,TRBV20-1,CSARFVSKGDTGELFF,TGCAGTGCTAGATTCGTGAGCAAGGGGGACACCGGGGAGCTGTTTTTT
many,TRBJ1-3,18,NA,TRBV13,CASSHRIYLGSSGNTIYF,TGTGCCAGCAGCCACCGAATTTACCTTGGGAGTAGTGGAAACACCATATATTTT
many,TRBJ2-6,20,NA,TRBV15,CATSRDYGTPYPSGANVLTF,TGTGCCACCAGCAGAGATTACGGGACTCCCTACCCCTCTGGGGCCAACGTCCTGACTTTC
NA,TRBJ1-2,16,TRBD1,TRBV20-1,CSATGGGGQGDYGYTF,TGCAGTGCTACTGGAGGTGGGGGACAGGGTGACTATGGCTACACCTTC
many,TRBJ2-7,14,NA,TRBV29-1,CSVIPPGSTYEQYF,TGCAGCGTTATACCCCCAGGCTCTACCTACGAGCAGTACTTC
many,TRBJ2-3,13,NA,TRBV9,CASSVERWDTQYF,TGTGCCAGCAGCGTAGAGAGGTGGGATACGCAGTATTTT
medium-sized,TRBJ1-2,15,NA,TRBV27,CASSFGGPAGYGYTF,TGTGCCAGCAGTTTTGGGGGACCGGCGGGCTATGGCTACACCTTC
few,TRBJ1-5,12,NA,TRBV6-1,CASTPSDGPGHF,TGTGCCAGCACCCCGTCCGACGGTCCGGGACATTTT
once,TRBJ2-3,19,TRBD2,TRBV4-2,CASSPPGLAGTGGAYTQYF,TGTGCCAGCAGCCCCCCGGGACTAGCGGGAACGGGCGGGGCATATACACAGTATTTT
many,TRBJ1-1,13,NA,TRBV19,CASSIGADSEAFF,TGTGCCAGTAGTATAGGTGCAGACAGCGAAGCTTTCTTT
many,TRBJ2-7,15,TRBD2,TRBV5-1,CASSLDLAGGYEQYF,TGCGCCAGCAGCTTGGACCTAGCGGGAGGCTACGAGCAGTACTTC
many,TRBJ1-2,13,NA,TRBV10-2,CASSESERDGYTF,TGCGCCAGCAGTGAGTCGGAAAGGGACGGCTACACCTTC
many,TRBJ2-2,14,NA,TRBV5-6,CASSTKQIPGELFF,TGTGCCAGCAGCACAAAGCAGATCCCCGGGGAGCTGTTTTTT
many,TRBJ2-1,14,NA,TRBV11-2,CASSLGLGYNEQFF,TGTGCCAGCAGCTTAGGCCTCGGCTACAATGAGCAGTTCTTC
NA,TRBJ2-7,16,TRBD2,TRBV28,CASSLSLAGLSYEQYF,TGTGCCAGCAGTTTGTCCCTAGCGGGGCTCTCCTACGAGCAGTACTTC
many,TRBJ2-2,12,NA,TRBV11-2,CASSLQTGELFF,TGTGCCAGCAGCTTACAGACCGGGGAGCTGTTTTTT
NA,TRBJ2-3,19,NA,TRBV12-3/TRBV12-4,CASSLRPTQWRRDADTQYF,TGTGCCAGCAGTTTAAGACCCACCCAGTGGCGGCGGGACGCAGATACGCAGTATTTT
many,TRBJ1-1,15,NA,TRBV7-9,CASSTEGTFGAEAFF,TGTGCCAGCAGCACGGAAGGGACCTTTGGGGCTGAAGCTTTCTTT
many,TRBJ2-5,15,NA,TRBV5-1,CASRFDEQLQETQYF,TGCGCCAGTCGGTTTGACGAGCAACTCCAGGAGACCCAGTACTTC
NA,TRBJ1-1,18,NA,TRBV4-1,CASSQVNPGQARDTEAFF,TGCGCCAGCAGCCAAGTTAATCCCGGGCAGGCACGGGACACTGAAGCTTTCTTT
many,TRBJ2-2,15,NA,TRBV11-2,CASSSGGGNTGELFF,TGTGCCAGCAGCTCCGGAGGGGGGAACACCGGGGAGCTGTTTTTT
many,TRBJ2-3,16,NA,TRBV3-1,CASSPRVTIFTDTQYF,TGTGCCAGCAGCCCCAGGGTGACCATTTTCACAGATACGCAGTATTTT
medium-sized,TRBJ1-3,15,NA,TRBV6-1,CASSEGGFSGNTIYF,TGTGCCAGCAGTGAAGGCGGGTTCTCTGGAAACACCATATATTTT
NA,TRBJ1-2,13,NA,TRBV28,CASAGMGSYGYTF,TGTGCCAGCGCTGGAATGGGCTCATATGGCTACACCTTC